The rows below give T cell receptor beta chains drawn from one sample of a study of a mutant IDH1 vaccine in newly diagnosed glioma. Assay used: immunoSEQ multiplex PCR; TCRdb lists only in-frame clones, some missing. Of tens of thousands of clones listed, about three quarters were seen once; the top ten hold 1.5% to 2%. The material was PBMCs, obtained from a glioma patient treated with radiotherapy, temozolomide or both. The receptors here all came from a woman in her 40s with glioma. CDR3s include the opening cysteine and the closing phenylalanine or tryptophan. D genes are given only for firm matches. The size field is filled for only some rows; it gives once, few, many or a size class.

j_call,d_call,clone_size,v_call,cdr3_nt,cdr3_aa
TRBJ1-4,.,.,TRBV29-1,TGCAGCGTGGGGTATAGGGGAGGTGAAAAACTGTTTTTT,CSVGYRGGEKLFF
TRBJ1-1,.,.,TRBV5-1,TGCGCCAGCAGCTTAAGGACGGCCTATGAAGCTTTCTTT,CASSLRTAYEAFF
TRBJ2-3,.,.,TRBV5-4,TGTGCCAGCAGCCCCGGCCTCGGGGGGCCAAGAGATACGCAGTATTTT,CASSPGLGGPRDTQYF
TRBJ1-5,TRBD1,.,TRBV6-6,TGTGCCAGCAGTTCTTGGACAGGGGAGAGCAATCAGCCCCAGCATTTT,CASSSWTGESNQPQHF
TRBJ2-7,.,.,TRBV6-5,TGTGCCAGCAGTTCCTACTCCTACGAGCAGTACTTC,CASSSYSYEQYF
TRBJ1-3,.,.,TRBV5-6,TGTGCCAGCAGCTCATTGGGGCTGAATAAGGAAAACACCATATATTTT,CASSSLGLNKENTIYF
TRBJ2-2,.,.,TRBV30,TGTGCCTGGACTCCACAGGGTTCACCGGAGCTGTTTTTT,CAWTPQGSPELFF
TRBJ1-4,.,.,TRBV19,TGTGCCAGTAGTATAGGACCAAGGGGCGAAAAACTGTTTTTT,CASSIGPRGEKLFF
TRBJ2-6,TRBD1,once,TRBV2,TGTGCCAGCACTAGGACAGGGAATATTTTTGGGGCCAACGTCCTGACTTTC,CASTRTGNIFGANVLTF
TRBJ2-4,TRBD2,.,TRBV6-1,TGTGCCAGCAGTGGGCGGGGGGATGCCATTCAGTACTTC,CASSGRGDAIQYF
TRBJ1-4,.,.,TRBV20-1,TGCAGTGCTCCGCGGGGTGAAAAACTGTTTTTT,CSAPRGEKLFF
TRBJ1-1,TRBD1,few,TRBV2,TGTGCCAGCAGTACTACAGGGGGCGGCACTGAAGCTTTCTTT,CASSTTGGGTEAFF
TRBJ2-6,.,.,TRBV10-3,TGTGCCATCAGTGGCGCGGCTGGGGCCAACGTCCTGACTTTC,CAISGAAGANVLTF
TRBJ1-5,.,.,TRBV4-3,TGCGCCAGCAGCCAAGACTACAGGTCCGTCCAACAGCCCCAGCATTTT,CASSQDYRSVQQPQHF
TRBJ1-6,TRBD1,.,TRBV5-1,TGCGCCAGCAGCTTGGCAACAGGGGGTTCACCCCTCCACTTT,CASSLATGGSPLHF
TRBJ1-3,.,.,TRBV19,TGTGCCAGTAAACCTGAGGGCCGAAACACCATATATTTT,CASKPEGRNTIYF
TRBJ1-5,.,.,TRBV15,TGTGCCACCAGAGGGACCGCTTATAGCAATCAGCCCCAGCATTTT,CATRGTAYSNQPQHF
TRBJ1-5,TRBD1,.,TRBV30,TGTGCCTGGAGCGGACAGGGCCCGGGGCCCCAGCATTTT,CAWSGQGPGPQHF
TRBJ2-3,TRBD2,.,TRBV2,TGTGCCTTAAGGGGCGGGAGTGGCGGCACAGATACGCAGTATTTT,CALRGGSGGTDTQYF
TRBJ2-7,.,.,TRBV7-9,TGTGCCAGCAGCTTATTACTGAGTTACGAGCAGTACTTC,CASSLLLSYEQYF
TRBJ1-2,TRBD1,once,TRBV10-2,TGCGCCAGCAGTCAATTGACGGGACAGAAGAACTATGGCTACACCTTC,CASSQLTGQKNYGYTF
TRBJ1-4,TRBD1,.,TRBV4-3,TGCGCCAGCAGCCAAGGATCAGGGGGCGCCCCTTCGGCTGAAAAACTGTTTTTT,CASSQGSGGAPSAEKLFF
TRBJ1-2,.,.,TRBV10-3,TGTGCCATCAGTGTATCGGGGGGCAACTATGGCTACACCTTC,CAISVSGGNYGYTF
TRBJ1-1,TRBD1,.,TRBV6-5,TGTGCCAGCAGTTACTCGACAGGGTTAAGTGAAGCTTTCTTT,CASSYSTGLSEAFF
TRBJ1-2,TRBD1,.,TRBV25-1,TGTGCCAGCAGTGAGAGGGACAGGGGTGGCTACACCTTC,CASSERDRGGYTF
TRBJ2-5,.,.,TRBV27,TGTGCCAGCAGTTTAGCGAAATCACAGGGACTCCCACACCAAGAGACCCAGTACTTC,CASSLAKSQGLPHQETQYF
TRBJ1-2,TRBD1,once,TRBV7-2,TGTGCCAGCAGCTGGACAGGGGGCTCCAGCTACACCTTC,CASSWTGGSSYTF
TRBJ2-5,.,.,TRBV6-5,TGTGCCAGCAGTGCCGGACAGTGGGAAGAGACCCAGTACTTC,CASSAGQWEETQYF
TRBJ2-5,TRBD2,.,TRBV5-1,TGCGCCAGCAGCCATAGCGGGGGAGCAATGGAGACCCAGTACTTC,CASSHSGGAMETQYF
TRBJ1-1,.,.,TRBV7-8,TGTGCCAGCAGCACGGGGCTGAACACTGAAGCTTTCTTT,CASSTGLNTEAFF